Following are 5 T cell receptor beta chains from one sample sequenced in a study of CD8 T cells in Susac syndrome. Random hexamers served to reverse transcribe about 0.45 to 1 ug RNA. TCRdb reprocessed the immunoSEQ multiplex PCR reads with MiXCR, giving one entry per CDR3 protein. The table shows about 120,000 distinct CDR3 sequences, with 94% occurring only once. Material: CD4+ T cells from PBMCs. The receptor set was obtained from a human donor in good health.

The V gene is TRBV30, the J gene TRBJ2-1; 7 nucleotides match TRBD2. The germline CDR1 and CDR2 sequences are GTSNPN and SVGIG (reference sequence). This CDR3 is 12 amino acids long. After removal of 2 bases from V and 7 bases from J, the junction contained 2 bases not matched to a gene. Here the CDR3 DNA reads TGTGCCTGGAGTTACGGGGGGAATGAGCAGTTCTTC. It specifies CAWSYGGNEQFF.

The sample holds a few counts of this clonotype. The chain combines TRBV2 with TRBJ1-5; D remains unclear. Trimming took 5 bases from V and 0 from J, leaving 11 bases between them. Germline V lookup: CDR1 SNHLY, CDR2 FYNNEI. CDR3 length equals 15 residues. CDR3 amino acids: CASSREGYSNQPQHF. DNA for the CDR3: TGTGCCAGCAGTCGAGAGGGCTATAGCAATCAGCCCCAGCATTTT.

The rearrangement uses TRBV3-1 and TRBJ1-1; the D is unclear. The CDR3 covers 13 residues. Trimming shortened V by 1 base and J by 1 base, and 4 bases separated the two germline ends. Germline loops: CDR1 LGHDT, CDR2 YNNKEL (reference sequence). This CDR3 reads CASSQVANTEAFF. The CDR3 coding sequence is TGTGCCAGCAGCCAAGTTGCGAACACTGAAGCTTTCTTT.

The CDR3: CSATTLQGLNSPLHF. The CDR3 DNA is TGCAGTGCTACCACTCTACAGGGTCTTAATTCACCCCTCCACTTT. The J gene is TRBJ1-6, the V gene TRBV20-1; tentative D call: TRBD1 (6 bases). CDR1 is DFQATT and CDR2 is SNEGSKA in the germline V gene (reference sequence). V lost 4 bases and J lost 6, with 16 bases in between. The CDR3 runs 15 residues.

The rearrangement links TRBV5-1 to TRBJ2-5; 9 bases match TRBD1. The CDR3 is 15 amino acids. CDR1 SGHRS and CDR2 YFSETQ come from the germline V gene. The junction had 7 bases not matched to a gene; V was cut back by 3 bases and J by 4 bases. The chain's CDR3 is CASSSQGQGLETQYF. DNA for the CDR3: TGCGCCAGCAGCTCCCAGGGACAGGGTTTAGAGACCCAGTACTTC.